The rows below give T cell receptor beta chains drawn from one sample of a study of blood T cell repertoires in COVID-19. Sequenced by immunoSEQ multiplex PCR; TCRdb stores in-frame clones only, minus some. The sample gives about 98,000 clones, 75% to 85% of which show up once; roughly a quarter is in the top ten. Sample: peripheral blood. These receptors were obtained from a man between 70 and 80 years old with acute or convalescent COVID-19. Each CDR3 is given with its conserved first and last residue.

V,CDR3
TRBV27,CASRASVYNEQFF
TRBV6-2/TRBV6-3,CASSYVDRVNYGYTF
TRBV15,CATSPQWDLPAADTQYF
TRBV21-1,CASSKDLLWFLLRKRSNQPQHF
TRBV6-2/TRBV6-3,CASSYGQHYGYTF
TRBV6-5,CASSPTDTNYGYTF
TRBV7-2,CASSLQAARPYNEQFF
TRBV30,CASKGQSYEQYF
TRBV27,CASSFRGGIVTGELFF
TRBV27,CASSLSPQGFSPLHF
TRBV6-6,CASSSPRGEGGYTF
TRBV7-9,CASSLLDREAFF
TRBV30,CAWRAGNYGYTF
TRBV20-1,CSASEVAGGYNEQFF
TRBV5-1,CASSLEGPNGAGLHF
TRBV2,CASSRDRNNEKLFF
TRBV7-2,CASSLTGGTNEKLFF
TRBV30,CAWDLTRVGELFF
TRBV7-2,CASSLDLSSGTATHGYTF
TRBV6-5,CASSSPMAGVKETQYF
TRBV10-3,CVISKGLLNNEQFF
TRBV5-1,CASSWGLAGGSTDTQYF